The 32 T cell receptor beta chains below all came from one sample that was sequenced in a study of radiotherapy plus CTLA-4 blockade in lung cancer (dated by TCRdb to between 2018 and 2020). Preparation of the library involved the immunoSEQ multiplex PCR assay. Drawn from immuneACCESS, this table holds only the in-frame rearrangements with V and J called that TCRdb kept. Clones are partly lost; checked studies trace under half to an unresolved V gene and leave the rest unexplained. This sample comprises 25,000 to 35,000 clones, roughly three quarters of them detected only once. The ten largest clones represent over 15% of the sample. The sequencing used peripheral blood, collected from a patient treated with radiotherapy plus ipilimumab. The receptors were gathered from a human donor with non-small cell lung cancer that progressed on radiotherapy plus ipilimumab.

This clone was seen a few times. In DNA form, the CDR3 reads TGCAGCGTTGAAGACACGGGACTAGCGGGAGGGCCCGCCGGGGAGCTGTTTTTT. Translating gives CSVEDTGLAGGPAGELFF. The gene calls are TRBV29-1 and TRBJ2-2; 16 nucleotides line up with TRBD2. J lost 6 bases, V lost 0 bases, and 7 bases had no gene match. The germline CDR1 and CDR2 sequences are SQVTM and ANQGSEA. This CDR3 is built from 18 residues.

The CDR3 loop is CASSPGTSGRTDTQYF. The CDR3 DNA reads TGTGCCAGCTCACCGGGGACTAGCGGGCGCACAGATACGCAGTATTTT. The J gene is TRBJ2-3, the V gene TRBV18, with 12 bases fitting TRBD2. The CDR3 consists of 16 residues. V dropped 3 bases and J dropped 1; count of bases not matched to a gene: 2. Germline V gene lookup returns CDR1 KGHSH and CDR2 LQKENI. Based on the CDR3 plus reference TRBV18 and TRBJ2-3, the full variable domain is NAGVMQNPRHLVRRRGQEARLRCSPMKGHSHVYWYRQLPEEGLKFMVYLQKENIIDESGMPKERFSAEFPKEGPSILRIQQVVRGDSAAYFCASSPGTSGRTDTQYFGPGTRLTVL.

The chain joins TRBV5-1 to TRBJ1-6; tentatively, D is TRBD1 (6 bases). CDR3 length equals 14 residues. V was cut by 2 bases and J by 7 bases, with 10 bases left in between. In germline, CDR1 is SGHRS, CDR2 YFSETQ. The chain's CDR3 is CASSFGQPNSPLHF. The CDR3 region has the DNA TGCGCCAGCAGCTTTGGACAGCCAAATTCACCCCTCCACTTT. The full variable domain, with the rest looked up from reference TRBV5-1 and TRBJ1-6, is KAGVTQTPRYLIKTRGQQVTLSCSPISGHRSVSWYQQTPGQGLQFLFEYFSETQRNKGNFPGRFSGRQFSNSRSEMNVSTLELGDSALYLCASSFGQPNSPLHFGNGTRLTVT.

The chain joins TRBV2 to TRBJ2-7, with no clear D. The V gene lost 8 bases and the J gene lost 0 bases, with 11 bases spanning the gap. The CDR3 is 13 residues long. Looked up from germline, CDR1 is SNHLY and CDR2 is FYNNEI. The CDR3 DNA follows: TGTGCCAGCGTGGCAGCACTCTCCTACGAGCAGTACTTC. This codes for CASVAALSYEQYF.

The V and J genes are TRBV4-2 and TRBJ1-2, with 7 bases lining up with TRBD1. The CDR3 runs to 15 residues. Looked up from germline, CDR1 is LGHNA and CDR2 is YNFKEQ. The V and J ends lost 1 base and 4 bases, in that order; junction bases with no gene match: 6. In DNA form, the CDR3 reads TGTGCCAGCAGCCAAGGACAGGGTACCCCCTATGGCTACACCTTC. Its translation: CASSQGQGTPYGYTF.

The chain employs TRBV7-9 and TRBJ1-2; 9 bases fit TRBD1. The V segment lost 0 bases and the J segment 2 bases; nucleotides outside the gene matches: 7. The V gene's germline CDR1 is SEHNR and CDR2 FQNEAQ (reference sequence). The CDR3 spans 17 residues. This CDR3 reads CASSLAGTGFGNYGYTF. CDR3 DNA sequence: TGTGCCAGCAGCTTAGCAGGGACAGGGTTTGGAAACTATGGCTACACCTTC.

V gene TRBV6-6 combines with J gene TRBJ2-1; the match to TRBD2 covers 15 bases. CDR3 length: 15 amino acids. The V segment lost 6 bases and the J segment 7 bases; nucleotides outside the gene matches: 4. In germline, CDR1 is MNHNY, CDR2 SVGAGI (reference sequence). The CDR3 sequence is CASSPGTSGRNEQFF. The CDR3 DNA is TGTGCCAGCAGCCCCGGGACTAGCGGGAGGAATGAGCAGTTCTTC.

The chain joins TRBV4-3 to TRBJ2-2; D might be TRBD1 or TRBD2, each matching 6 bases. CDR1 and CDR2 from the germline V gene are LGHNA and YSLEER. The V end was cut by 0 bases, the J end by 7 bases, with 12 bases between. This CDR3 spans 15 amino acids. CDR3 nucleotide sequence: TGCGCCAGCAGCCAAGAAGGGGGGCGCGACGGGGAGCTGTTTTTT. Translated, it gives CASSQEGGRDGELFF.

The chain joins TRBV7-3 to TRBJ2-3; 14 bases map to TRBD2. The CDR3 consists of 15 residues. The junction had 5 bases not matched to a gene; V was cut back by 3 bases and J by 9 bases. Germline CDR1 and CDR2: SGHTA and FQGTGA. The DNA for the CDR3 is TGTGCCAGCAGCTTGGGGACTAGCGGGAGTGAGACGCAGTATTTT. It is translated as CASSLGTSGSETQYF.

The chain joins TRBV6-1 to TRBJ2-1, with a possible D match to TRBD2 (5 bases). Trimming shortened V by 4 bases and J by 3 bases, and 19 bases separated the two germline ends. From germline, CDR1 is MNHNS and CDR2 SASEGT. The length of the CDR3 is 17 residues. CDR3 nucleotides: TGTGCCAGCAGTGGGCCCGCGGGTCGGTTCTTCTACAATGAGCAGTTCTTC. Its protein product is CASSGPAGRFFYNEQFF.

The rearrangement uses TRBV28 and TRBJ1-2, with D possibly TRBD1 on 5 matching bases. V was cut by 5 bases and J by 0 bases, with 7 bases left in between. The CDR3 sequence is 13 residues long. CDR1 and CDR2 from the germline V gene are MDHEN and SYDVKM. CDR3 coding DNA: TGTGCCAGCAGTCTGACAGCTAACTATGGCTACACCTTC. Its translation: CASSLTANYGYTF.

The CDR3 here is CASSQAGQGAKNIQYF. The CDR3 bases are TGTGCCAGCAGCCAAGCGGGGCAGGGGGCCAAAAACATTCAGTACTTC. The genes are TRBV7-9 and TRBJ2-4; possibly TRBD2 for D (7 bases). Per germline, CDR1 SEHNR and CDR2 FQNEAQ (reference sequence). V lost 5 bases and J lost 1, with 15 bases in between. This CDR3 has 16 amino acids.

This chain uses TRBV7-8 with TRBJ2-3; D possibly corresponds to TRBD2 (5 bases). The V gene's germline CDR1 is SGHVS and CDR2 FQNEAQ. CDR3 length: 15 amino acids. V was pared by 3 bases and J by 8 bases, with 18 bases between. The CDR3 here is CASSLTPLSEGTQYF. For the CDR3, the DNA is TGTGCCAGCAGCTTGACACCCCTTAGCGAGGGTACGCAGTATTTT.

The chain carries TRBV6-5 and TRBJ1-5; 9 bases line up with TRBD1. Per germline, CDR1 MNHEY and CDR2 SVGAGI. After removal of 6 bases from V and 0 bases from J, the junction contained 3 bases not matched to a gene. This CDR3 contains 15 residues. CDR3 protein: CASRRQGVSNQPQHF. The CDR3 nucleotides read TGTGCCAGCAGGAGACAGGGGGTTAGCAATCAGCCCCAGCATTTT.

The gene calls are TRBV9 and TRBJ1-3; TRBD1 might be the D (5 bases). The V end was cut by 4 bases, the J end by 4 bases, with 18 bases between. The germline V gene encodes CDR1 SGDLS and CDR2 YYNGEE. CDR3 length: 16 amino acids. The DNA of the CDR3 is TGTGCCAGCAGCCCCCCGACCGGGACGGAAGGAAACACCATATATTTT. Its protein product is CASSPPTGTEGNTIYF. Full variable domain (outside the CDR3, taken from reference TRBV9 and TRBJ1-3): DSGVTQTPKHLITATGQRVTLRCSPRSGDLSVYWYQQSLDQGLQFLIQYYNGEERAKGNILERFSAQQFPDLHSELNLSSLELGDSALYFCASSPPTGTEGNTIYFGEGSWLTVV.

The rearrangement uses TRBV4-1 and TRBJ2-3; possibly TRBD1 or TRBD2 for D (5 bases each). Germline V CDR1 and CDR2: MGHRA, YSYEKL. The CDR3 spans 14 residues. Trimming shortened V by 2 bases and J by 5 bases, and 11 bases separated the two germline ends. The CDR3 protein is CASSQSGTGDTQYF. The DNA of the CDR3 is TGCGCCAGCAGCCAATCAGGGACGGGAGATACGCAGTATTTT.

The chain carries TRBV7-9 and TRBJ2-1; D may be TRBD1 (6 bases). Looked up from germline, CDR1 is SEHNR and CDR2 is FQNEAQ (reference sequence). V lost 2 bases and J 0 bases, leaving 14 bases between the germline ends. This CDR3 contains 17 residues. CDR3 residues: CASSLRDRSDSYNEQFF. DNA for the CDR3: TGTGCCAGCAGCTTAAGAGACAGGTCCGACTCCTACAATGAGCAGTTCTTC.

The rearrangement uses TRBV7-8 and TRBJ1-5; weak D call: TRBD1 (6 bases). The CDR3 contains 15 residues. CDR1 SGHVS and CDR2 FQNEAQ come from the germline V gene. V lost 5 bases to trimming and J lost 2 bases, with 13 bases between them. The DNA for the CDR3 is TGTGCCAGCAGCCCCAGGGGCGGGGGCAATCAGCCCCAGCATTTT. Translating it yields CASSPRGGGNQPQHF.

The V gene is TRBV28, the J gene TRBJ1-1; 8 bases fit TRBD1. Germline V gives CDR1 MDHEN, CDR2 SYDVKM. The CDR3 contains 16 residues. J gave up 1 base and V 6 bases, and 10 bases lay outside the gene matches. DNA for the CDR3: TGTGCCAGCAGCCCTCCTACAGGGGGAGAGAACACTGAAGCTTTCTTT. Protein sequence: CASSPPTGGENTEAFF.

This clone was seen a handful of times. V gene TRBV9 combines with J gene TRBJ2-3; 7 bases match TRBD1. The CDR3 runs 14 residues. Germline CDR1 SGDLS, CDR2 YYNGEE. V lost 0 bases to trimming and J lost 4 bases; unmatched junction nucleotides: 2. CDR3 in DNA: TGTGCCAGCAGCGTAGGGGACAGCTCAGATACGCAGTATTTT. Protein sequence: CASSVGDSSDTQYF.

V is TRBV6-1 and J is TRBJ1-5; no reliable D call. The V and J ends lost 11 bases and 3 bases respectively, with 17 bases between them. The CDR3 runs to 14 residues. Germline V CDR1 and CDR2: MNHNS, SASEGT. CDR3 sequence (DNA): TGTGCCGCGACTACGGCCGCACCCAATCAGCCCCAGCATTTT. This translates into CAATTAAPNQPQHF.

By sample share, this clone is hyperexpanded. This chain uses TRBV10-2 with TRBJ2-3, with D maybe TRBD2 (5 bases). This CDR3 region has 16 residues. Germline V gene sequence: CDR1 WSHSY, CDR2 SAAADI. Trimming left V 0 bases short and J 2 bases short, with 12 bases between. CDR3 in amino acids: CASSESLGGYTDTQYF. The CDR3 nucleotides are TGCGCCAGCAGTGAGTCTCTTGGCGGGTACACAGATACGCAGTATTTT.

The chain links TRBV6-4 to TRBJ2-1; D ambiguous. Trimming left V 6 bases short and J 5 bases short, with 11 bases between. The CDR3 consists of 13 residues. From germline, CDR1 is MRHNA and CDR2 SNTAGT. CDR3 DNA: TGTGCCAGCAGCCGGAGCAGTAACAATGAGCAGTTCTTC. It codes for CASSRSSNNEQFF.

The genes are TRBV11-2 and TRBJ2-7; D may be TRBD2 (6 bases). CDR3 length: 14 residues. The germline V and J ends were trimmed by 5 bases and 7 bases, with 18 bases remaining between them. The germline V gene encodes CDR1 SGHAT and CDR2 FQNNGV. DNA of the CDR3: TGTGCCAGCAGCCCAAATCGTGAGGGGAGGGAGCAGTACTTC. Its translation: CASSPNREGREQYF.

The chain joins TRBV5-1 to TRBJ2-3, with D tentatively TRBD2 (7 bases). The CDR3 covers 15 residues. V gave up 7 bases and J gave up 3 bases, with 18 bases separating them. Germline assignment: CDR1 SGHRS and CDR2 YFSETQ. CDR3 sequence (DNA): TGCGCCAGCGTAGAGGGGGGGCCGATTACAGATACGCAGTATTTT. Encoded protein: CASVEGGPITDTQYF.

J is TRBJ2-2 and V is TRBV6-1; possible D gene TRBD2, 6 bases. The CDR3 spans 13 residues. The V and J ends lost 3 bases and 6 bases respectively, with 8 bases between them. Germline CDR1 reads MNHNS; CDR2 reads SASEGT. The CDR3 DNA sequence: TGTGCCAGCAGTGAGGGGGGTTCCGGGGAGCTGTTTTTT. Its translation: CASSEGGSGELFF.

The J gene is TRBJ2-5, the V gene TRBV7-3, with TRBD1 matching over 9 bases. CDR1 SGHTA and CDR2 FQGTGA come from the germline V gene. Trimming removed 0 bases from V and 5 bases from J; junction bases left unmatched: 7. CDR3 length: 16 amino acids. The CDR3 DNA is TGTGCCAGCAGCTTAACTGGACAGGGGCTGGGGGAGACCCAGTACTTC. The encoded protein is CASSLTGQGLGETQYF. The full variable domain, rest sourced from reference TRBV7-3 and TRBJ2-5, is GAGVSQTPSNKVTEKGKYVELRCDPISGHTALYWYRQSLGQGPEFLIYFQGTGAADDSGLPNDRFFAVRPEGSVSTLKIQRTERGDSAVYLCASSLTGQGLGETQYFGPGTRLLVL.

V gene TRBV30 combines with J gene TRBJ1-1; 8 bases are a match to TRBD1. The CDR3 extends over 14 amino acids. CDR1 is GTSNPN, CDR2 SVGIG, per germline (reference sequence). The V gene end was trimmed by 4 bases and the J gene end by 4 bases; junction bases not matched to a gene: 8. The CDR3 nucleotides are TGTGCCTGGACCACCAGGGGGCAGGGCACTGAAGCTTTCTTT. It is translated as CAWTTRGQGTEAFF.

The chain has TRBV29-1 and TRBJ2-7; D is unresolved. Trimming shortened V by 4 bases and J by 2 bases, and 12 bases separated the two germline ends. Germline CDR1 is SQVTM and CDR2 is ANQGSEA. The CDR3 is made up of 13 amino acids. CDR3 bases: TGCAGCGTTGCGAGTCCGGTCGCCTACGAGCAGTACTTC. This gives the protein CSVASPVAYEQYF.

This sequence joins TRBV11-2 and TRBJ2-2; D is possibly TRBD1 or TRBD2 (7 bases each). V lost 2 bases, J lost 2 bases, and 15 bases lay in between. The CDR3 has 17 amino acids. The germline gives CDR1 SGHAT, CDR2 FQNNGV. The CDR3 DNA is TGTGCCAGCAGCTTATGGGAGGGGGCGGTCAACACCGGGGAGCTGTTTTTT. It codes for CASSLWEGAVNTGELFF.

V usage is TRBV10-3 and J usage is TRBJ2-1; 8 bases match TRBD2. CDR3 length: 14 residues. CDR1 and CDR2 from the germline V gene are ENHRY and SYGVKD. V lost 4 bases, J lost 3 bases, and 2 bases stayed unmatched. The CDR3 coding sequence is TGTGCCATCAGTGCGGGGGGGGGCTACAATGAGCAGTTCTTC. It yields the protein CAISAGGGYNEQFF.

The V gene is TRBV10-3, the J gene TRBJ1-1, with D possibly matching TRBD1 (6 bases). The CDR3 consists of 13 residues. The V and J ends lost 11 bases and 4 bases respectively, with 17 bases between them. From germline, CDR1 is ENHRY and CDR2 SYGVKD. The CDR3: CALSGGHGTEAFF. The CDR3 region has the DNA TGTGCCTTGAGTGGGGGGCACGGCACTGAAGCTTTCTTT.